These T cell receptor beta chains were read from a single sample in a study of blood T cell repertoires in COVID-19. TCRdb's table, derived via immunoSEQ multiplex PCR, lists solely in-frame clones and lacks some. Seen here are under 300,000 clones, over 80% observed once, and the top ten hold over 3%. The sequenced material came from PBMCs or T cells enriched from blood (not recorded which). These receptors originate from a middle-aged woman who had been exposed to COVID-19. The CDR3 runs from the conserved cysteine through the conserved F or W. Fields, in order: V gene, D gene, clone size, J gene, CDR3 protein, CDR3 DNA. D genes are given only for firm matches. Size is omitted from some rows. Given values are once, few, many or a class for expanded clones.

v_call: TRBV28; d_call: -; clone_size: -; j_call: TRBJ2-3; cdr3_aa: CASSLTRRGALSDTQYF; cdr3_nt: TGTGCCAGCAGTTTAACCCGACGGGGGGCCCTCTCAGATACGCAGTATTTT
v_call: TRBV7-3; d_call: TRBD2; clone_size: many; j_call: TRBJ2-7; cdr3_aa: CASSLSGLAGSYEQYF; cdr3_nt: TGTGCCAGCAGCTTATCAGGACTAGCGGGGTCCTACGAGCAGTACTTC
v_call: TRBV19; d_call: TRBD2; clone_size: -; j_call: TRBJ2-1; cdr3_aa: CASSSGSGNEQFF; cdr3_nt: TGTGCCAGTTCTAGCGGGAGTGGGAATGAGCAGTTCTTC
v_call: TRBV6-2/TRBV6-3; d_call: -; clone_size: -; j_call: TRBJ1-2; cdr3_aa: CASSYSPGANGYTF; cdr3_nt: TGTGCCAGCAGTTATTCTCCAGGGGCAAATGGCTACACCTTC
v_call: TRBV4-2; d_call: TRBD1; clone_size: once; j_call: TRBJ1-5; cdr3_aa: CASSQEVAGGFNQPQHF; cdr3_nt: TGTGCCAGCAGCCAAGAGGTGGCAGGGGGCTTCAATCAGCCCCAGCATTTT
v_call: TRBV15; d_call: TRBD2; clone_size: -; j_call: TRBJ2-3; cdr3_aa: CATSRVTSGRGGTDTQYF; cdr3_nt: TGTGCCACCAGCAGAGTGACTAGCGGGAGGGGTGGCACAGATACGCAGTATTTT
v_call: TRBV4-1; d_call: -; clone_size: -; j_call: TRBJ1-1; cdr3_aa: CASSQGGGDFF; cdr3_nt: TGCGCCAGCAGCCAGGGAGGAGGTGATTTCTTT
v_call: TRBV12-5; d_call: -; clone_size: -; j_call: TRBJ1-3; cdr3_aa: CASGFQDWENTIYF; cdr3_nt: TGTGCTAGTGGTTTTCAGGACTGGGAAAACACCATATATTTT
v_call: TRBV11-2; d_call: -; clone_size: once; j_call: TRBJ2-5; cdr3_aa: CASSPEWAPQETQYF; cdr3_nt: TGTGCCAGCAGCCCCGAGTGGGCCCCCCAAGAGACCCAGTACTTC
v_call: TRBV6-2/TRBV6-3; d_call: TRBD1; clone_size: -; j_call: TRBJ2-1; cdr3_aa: CASSPGQDYNEQFF; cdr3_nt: TGTGCCAGCAGTCCGGGACAGGACTACAATGAGCAGTTCTTC
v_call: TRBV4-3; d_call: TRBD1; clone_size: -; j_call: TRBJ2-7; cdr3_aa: CASSQAGPGTGGNEQYF; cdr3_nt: TGCGCCAGCAGCCAAGCCGGACCCGGGACAGGGGGAAACGAGCAGTACTTC
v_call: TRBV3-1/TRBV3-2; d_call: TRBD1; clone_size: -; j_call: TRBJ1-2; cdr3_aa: CASCPPFPGQGRAYGYTF; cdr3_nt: TGTGCCAGCTGTCCCCCCTTTCCGGGACAGGGACGCGCCTATGGCTACACCTTC
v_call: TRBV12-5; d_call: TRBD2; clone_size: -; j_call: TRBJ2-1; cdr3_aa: CASGFSASGSSYNEQFF; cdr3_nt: TGTGCTAGTGGTTTCTCGGCTAGCGGAAGCTCCTACAATGAGCAGTTCTTC
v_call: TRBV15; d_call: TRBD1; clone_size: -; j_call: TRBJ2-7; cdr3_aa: CATSTGTESYEQYF; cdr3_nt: TGTGCCACCAGCACCGGGACAGAGTCCTACGAGCAGTACTTC
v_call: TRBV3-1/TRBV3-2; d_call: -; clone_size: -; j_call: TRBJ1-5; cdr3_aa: CASSQRGSTNQPQHF; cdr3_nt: TGTGCCAGCAGCCAAAGGGGCAGCACCAATCAGCCCCAGCATTTT
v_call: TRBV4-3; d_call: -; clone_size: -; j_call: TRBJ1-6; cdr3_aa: CASSQNPRLAGNNSPLHF; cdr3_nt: TGCGCCAGCAGCCAGAACCCCAGGTTGGCAGGGAATAATTCACCCCTCCACTTT
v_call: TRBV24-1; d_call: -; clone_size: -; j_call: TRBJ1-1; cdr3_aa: CATSDRGTEAFF; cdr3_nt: TGTGCCACCAGTGACAGGGGCACTGAAGCTTTCTTT
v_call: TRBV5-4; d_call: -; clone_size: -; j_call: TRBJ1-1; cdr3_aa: CASSLKTNLNTEAFF; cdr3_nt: TGTGCCAGCAGCCTTAAGACAAATCTGAACACTGAAGCTTTCTTT
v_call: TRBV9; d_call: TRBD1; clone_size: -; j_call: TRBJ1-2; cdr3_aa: CASSRNRGQSLGYTF; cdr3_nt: TGTGCCAGCAGCAGAAACAGGGGGCAATCGCTTGGCTACACCTTC
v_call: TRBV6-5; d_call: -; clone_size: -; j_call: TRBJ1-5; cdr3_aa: CASSYSGGNQPQHF; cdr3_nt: TGTGCCAGCAGTTACTCGGGGGGAAATCAGCCCCAGCATTTT
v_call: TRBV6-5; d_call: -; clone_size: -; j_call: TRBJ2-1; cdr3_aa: CASTQFDSYNEQFF; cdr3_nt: TGTGCCAGCACCCAATTTGACAGCTACAATGAGCAGTTCTTC
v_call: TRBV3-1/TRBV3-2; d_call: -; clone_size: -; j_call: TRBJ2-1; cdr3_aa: CASSQETRPYNEQFF; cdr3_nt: TGTGCCAGCAGCCAAGAAACTAGGCCTTACAATGAGCAGTTCTTC
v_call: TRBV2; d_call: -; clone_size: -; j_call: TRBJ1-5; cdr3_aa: CASNQGLNQPQHF; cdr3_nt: TGTGCCAGCAATCAGGGGTTAAATCAGCCCCAGCATTTT
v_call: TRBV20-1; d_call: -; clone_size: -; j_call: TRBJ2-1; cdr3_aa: CSAGTPNEQFF; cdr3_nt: TGCAGTGCTGGGACTCCCAATGAGCAGTTCTTC
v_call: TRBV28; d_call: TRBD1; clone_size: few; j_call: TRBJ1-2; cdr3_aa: CASSPQDRVDYGYTF; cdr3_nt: TGTGCCAGCAGTCCCCAAGACAGGGTCGACTATGGCTACACCTTC
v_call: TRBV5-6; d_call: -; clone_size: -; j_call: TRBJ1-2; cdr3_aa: CASSSGSGGGYGYTF; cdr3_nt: TGTGCCAGCAGCTCCGGGTCGGGGGGCGGCTATGGCTACACCTTC
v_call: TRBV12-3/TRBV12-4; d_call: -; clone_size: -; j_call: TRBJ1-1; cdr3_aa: CASRPILNTEAFF; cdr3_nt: TGTGCCAGCAGGCCTATCTTGAACACTGAAGCTTTCTTT
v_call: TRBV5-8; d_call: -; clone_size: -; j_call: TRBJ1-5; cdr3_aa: CASSLGQINQPQHF; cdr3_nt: TGTGCCAGCAGCTTGGGGCAGATTAATCAGCCCCAGCATTTT
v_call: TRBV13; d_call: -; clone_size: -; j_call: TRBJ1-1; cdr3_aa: CASSLGRTEAFF; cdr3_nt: TGTGCCAGCAGCTTAGGACGGACAGAAGCTTTCTTT
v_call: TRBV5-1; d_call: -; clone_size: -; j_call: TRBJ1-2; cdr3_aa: CASSFDSPNYGYTF; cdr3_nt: TGCGCCAGCAGCTTTGACAGTCCTAACTATGGCTACACCTTC
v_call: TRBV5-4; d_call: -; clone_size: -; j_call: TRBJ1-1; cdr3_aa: CASRAGGPGNTEAFF; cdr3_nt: TGTGCCAGCAGGGCCGGGGGGCCGGGGAACACTGAAGCTTTCTTT
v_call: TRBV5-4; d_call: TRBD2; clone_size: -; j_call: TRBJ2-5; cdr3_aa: CASSPGLAGGPAETQYF; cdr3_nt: TGTGCCAGCAGCCCAGGACTAGCGGGGGGGCCGGCGGAGACCCAGTACTTC
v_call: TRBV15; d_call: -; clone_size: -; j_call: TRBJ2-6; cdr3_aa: CATSRVGQVSSGANVLTF; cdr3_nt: TGTGCCACCAGCAGAGTAGGTCAGGTGAGCTCTGGGGCCAACGTCCTGACTTTC
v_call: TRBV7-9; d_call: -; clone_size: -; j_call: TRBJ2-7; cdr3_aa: CASSLGGGSYEQYF; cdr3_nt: TGTGCCAGCAGCTTAGGGGGCGGCTCCTACGAGCAGTACTTC
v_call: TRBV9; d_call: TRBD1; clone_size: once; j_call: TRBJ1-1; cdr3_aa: CASSPQDRAYTEAFF; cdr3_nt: TGTGCCAGCAGCCCTCAAGACAGGGCATACACTGAAGCTTTCTTT
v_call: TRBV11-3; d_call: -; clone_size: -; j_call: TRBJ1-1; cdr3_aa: CASAFGASTEAFF; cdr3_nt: TGTGCCAGCGCCTTTGGGGCAAGCACTGAAGCTTTCTTT
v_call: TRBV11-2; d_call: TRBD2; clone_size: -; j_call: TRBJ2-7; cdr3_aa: CASSLDQGGGDEQYF; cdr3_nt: TGTGCCAGCAGCTTAGATCAGGGCGGGGGTGACGAGCAGTACTTC
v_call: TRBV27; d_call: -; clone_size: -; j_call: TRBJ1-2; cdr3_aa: CASSFGGGSGYTF; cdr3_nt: TGTGCCAGCAGTTTTGGGGGAGGCAGTGGCTACACCTTC
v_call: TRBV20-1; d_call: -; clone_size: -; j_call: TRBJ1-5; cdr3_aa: CSASAQYSNQPQHF; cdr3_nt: TGCAGTGCTAGTGCCCAGTATAGCAATCAGCCCCAGCATTTT
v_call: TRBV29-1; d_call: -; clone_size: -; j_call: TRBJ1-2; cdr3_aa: CSAQGGGYGYGYTF; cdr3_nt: TGCAGCGCCCAAGGCGGGGGGTACGGCTATGGCTACACCTTC
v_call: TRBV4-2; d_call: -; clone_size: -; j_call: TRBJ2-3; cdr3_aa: CASSQDRMITDTQYF; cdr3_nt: TGTGCCAGCAGCCAAGACAGGATGATCACAGATACGCAGTATTTT
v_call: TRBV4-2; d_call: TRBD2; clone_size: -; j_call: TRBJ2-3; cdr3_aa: CASSRTSGGTDTQYF; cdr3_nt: TGTGCCAGCAGCCGCACTAGCGGAGGCACAGATACGCAGTATTTT
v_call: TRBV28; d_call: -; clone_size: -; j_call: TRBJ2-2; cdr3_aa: CASSGTPGGLFF; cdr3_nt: TGTGCCAGCAGCGGGACTCCTGGGGGGCTGTTTTTT
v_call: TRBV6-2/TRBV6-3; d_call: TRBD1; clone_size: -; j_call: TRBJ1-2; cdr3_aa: CASSQITGASYGYTF; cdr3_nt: TGTGCCAGCAGTCAGATAACAGGGGCGAGCTATGGCTACACCTTC
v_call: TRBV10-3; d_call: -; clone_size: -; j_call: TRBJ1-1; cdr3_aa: CATQGMNTEAFF; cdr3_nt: TGTGCCACCCAGGGTATGAACACTGAAGCTTTCTTT
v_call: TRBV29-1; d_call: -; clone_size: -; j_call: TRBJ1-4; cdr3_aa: CSVEVRGRVGEKLFF; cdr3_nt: TGCAGCGTTGAAGTGCGGGGGAGAGTAGGCGAAAAACTGTTTTTT
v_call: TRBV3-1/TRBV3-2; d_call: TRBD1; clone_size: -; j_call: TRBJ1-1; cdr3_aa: CASSQEDRGKQAFF; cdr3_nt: TGTGCCAGCAGCCAAGAAGACAGGGGGAAACAAGCTTTCTTT
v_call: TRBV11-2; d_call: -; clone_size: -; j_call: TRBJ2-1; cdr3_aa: CASSFFSEQFF; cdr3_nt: TGTGCCAGCAGCTTCTTTAGTGAGCAGTTCTTC
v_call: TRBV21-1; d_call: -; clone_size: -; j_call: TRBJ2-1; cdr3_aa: CASIDPGTRHYNEQFF; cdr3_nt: TGTGCCAGCATCGACCCCGGGACTAGACATTACAATGAGCAGTTCTTC
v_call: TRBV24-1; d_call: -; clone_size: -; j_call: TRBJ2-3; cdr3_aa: CATRSGGEYTQYF; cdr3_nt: TGTGCCACCAGATCCGGTGGTGAATATACGCAGTATTTT
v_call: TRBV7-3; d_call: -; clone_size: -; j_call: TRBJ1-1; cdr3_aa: CASGRGANTEAFF; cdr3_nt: TGTGCCAGCGGACGGGGGGCTAACACTGAAGCTTTCTTT
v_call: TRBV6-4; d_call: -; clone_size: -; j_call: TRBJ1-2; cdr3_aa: CASSPGGAGSYGYTF; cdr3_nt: TGTGCCAGCAGTCCCGGGGGGGCAGGCTCGTATGGCTACACCTTC
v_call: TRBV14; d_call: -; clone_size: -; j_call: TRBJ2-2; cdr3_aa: CASSLRGSGELFF; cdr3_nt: TGTGCCAGCAGCCTTAGGGGATCCGGGGAGCTGTTTTTT
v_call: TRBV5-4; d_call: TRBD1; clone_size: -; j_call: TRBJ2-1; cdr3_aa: CASSSRDRGRGEQFF; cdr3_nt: TGTGCCAGCAGCTCCCGGGACAGGGGGAGGGGGGAGCAGTTCTTC
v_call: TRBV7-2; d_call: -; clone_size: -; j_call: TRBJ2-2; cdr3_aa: CASSETVNTGELFF; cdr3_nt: TGTGCCAGCAGCGAGACAGTTAACACCGGGGAGCTGTTTTTT